The 8 T cell receptor beta chains below come from one sample, sequenced in a study of blood T cell repertoires in COVID-19. Only in-frame clones appear in the TCRdb table, and some are missing; sequencing was by immunoSEQ multiplex PCR. The table includes a few hundred thousand clones, 80% to 90% detected once. Input material: PBMCs or T cells enriched from blood (not recorded which). The source is a man aged 35-49 years in a cohort exposed to, infected with or recovered from COVID-19 (not recorded which).

The chain is built from TRBV5-1 and TRBJ2-5; TRBD2 matches at 9 bases. J lost 4 bases, V lost 0 bases, and 7 bases had no gene match. Germline loops: CDR1 SGHRS, CDR2 YFSETQ. There are 16 residues in the CDR3. CDR3 DNA: TGCGCCAGCAGCTTGGACGGCGGGAGGGCCCCAGAGACCCAGTACTTC. Translating gives CASSLDGGRAPETQYF.

The chain recombines TRBV18 with TRBJ1-5; D is uncertain. Germline V gene sequence: CDR1 KGHSH, CDR2 LQKENI. Trimming pared 4 bases from V and 8 bases from J, leaving 9 bases between. The CDR3 spans 12 residues. The CDR3, as DNA: TGTGCCAGCTCACTCGGTCAGGAGCCCCAGCATTTT. Translated, it gives CASSLGQEPQHF.

The chain employs TRBV27 and TRBJ1-1; a weak D match, TRBD1 (6 bases). The germline V and J ends were trimmed by 6 bases and 0 bases, with 11 bases remaining between them. The CDR3 is made up of 14 amino acids. The germline V gene has CDR1 MNHEY and CDR2 SMNVEV (reference sequence). The DNA of the CDR3 is TGTGCCAGCAGAGGGACATCGATGAACACTGAAGCTTTCTTT. Encoded protein: CASRGTSMNTEAFF.

The J gene is TRBJ1-1, the V gene TRBV6-5; 9 bases align to TRBD1. The CDR3 loop spans 13 amino acids. CDR1 and CDR2 from the germline V gene are MNHEY and SVGAGI. V gave up 7 bases and J gave up 7 bases; unmatched junction bases: 7. The CDR3: CASIRDREGEAFF. CDR3 DNA: TGTGCCAGCATTAGGGACAGGGAAGGTGAAGCTTTCTTT.

This chain links TRBV14 with TRBJ1-4; a weak D match, TRBD1 (6 bases). Trimming cost V 1 base and J 7 bases, with 16 bases left between them. The CDR3 runs to 16 residues. Germline loops: CDR1 SGHDN, CDR2 FVKESK. CDR3 DNA sequence: TGTGCCAGCAGCCAAGCTAGGGGGACATATGCTGAAAAACTGTTTTTT. As protein: CASSQARGTYAEKLFF.

This clone appeared a few times. The chain recombines TRBV6-5 with TRBJ2-2, with 8 bases aligning to TRBD1. Losses at the gene ends were 6 bases for V and 6 bases for J; bases not matched to a gene: 6. Germline CDR1 reads MNHEY; CDR2 reads SVGAGI. CDR3 length: 14 amino acids. The CDR3 DNA sequence: TGTGCCAGCAGAGCGACAGGGGTTCCCGGGGAGCTGTTTTTT. Encoded protein: CASRATGVPGELFF.

The rearrangement joins TRBV4-1 to TRBJ2-1; TRBD2 is a possible D gene (7 bases). This CDR3 comprises 13 residues. V lost 1 base, J lost 8 bases, and 9 bases lay in between. CDR1 and CDR2 from the germline V gene are MGHRA and YSYEKL. CDR3 sequence: CASSQGEGDEQFF. CDR3 sequence (DNA): TGCGCCAGCAGCCAAGGGGAGGGGGATGAGCAGTTCTTC.

The rearrangement joins TRBV27 to TRBJ2-1, with D perhaps TRBD1 (6 bases). Germline CDR1 MNHEY, CDR2 SMNVEV (reference sequence). V was pared by 5 bases and J by 2 bases, with 16 bases between. CDR3 size: 16 residues. DNA of the CDR3: TGTGCCAGCAGTCCCCGGACAGCTACCACCTACAATGAGCAGTTCTTC. This gives the protein CASSPRTATTYNEQFF.